A few counts support the clone carrying this T cell receptor (beta chain). Method: immunoSEQ multiplex PCR; TCRdb's copy keeps in-frame clones and lacks some. The data contain about 110,000 clones, about 85% of them singletons. The sample belongs to a study of cytomegalovirus exposure and HLA in healthy donors. Germline lookup yields CDR1 SGHKS and CDR2 YYEKEE (reference sequence). The CDR3 length is 14 residues. Trimming pared 0 bases from V and 2 bases from J, leaving 9 bases between. This clonotype was sampled from a woman younger than 35 in good health and CMV-seronegative. V and J are TRBV5-5 and TRBJ2-7; D not certain. Specimen: PBMCs. CDR3 sequence (DNA): TGTGCCAGCAGCTTGGATGGAGTAACCTACGAGCAGTACTTC. Translation gives CASSLDGVTYEQYF.